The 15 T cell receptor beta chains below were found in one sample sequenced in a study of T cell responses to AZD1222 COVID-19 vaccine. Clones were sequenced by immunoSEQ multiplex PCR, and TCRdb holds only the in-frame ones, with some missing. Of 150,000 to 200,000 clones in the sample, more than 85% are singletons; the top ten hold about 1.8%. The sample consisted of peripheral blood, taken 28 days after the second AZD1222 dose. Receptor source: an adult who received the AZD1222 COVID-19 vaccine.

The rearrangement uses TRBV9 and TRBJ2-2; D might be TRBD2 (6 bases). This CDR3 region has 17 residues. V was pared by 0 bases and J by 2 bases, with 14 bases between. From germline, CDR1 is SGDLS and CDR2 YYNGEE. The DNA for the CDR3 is TGTGCCAGCAGCGTAGGACGGGGTAGCGGTAACACCGGGGAGCTGTTTTTT. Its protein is CASSVGRGSGNTGELFF.

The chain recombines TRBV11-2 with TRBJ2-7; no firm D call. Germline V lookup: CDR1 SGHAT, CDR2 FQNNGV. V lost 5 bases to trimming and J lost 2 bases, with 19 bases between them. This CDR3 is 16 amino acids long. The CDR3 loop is CASSPLPGSKPYEQYF. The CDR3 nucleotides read TGTGCCAGCAGCCCCCTCCCGGGTTCTAAGCCCTACGAGCAGTACTTC.

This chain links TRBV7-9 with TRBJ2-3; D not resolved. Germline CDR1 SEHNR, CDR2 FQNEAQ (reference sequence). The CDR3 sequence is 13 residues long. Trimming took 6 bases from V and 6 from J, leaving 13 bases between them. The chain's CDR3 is CASSPPLLDTQYF. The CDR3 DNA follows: TGTGCCAGCAGTCCCCCGCTTCTGGATACGCAGTATTTT.

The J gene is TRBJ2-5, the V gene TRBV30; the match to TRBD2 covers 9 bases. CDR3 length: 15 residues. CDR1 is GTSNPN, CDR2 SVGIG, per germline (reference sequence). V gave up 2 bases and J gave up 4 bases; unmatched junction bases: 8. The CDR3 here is CAWSRSSGIIETQYF. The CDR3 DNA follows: TGTGCCTGGAGTAGGTCTAGCGGGATTATAGAGACCCAGTACTTC.

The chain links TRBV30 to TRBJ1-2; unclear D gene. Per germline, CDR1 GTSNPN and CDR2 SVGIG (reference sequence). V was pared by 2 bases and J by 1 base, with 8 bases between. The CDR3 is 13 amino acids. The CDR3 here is CAWSIGLNYGYTF. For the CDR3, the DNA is TGTGCCTGGAGTATCGGGCTTAACTATGGCTACACCTTC.

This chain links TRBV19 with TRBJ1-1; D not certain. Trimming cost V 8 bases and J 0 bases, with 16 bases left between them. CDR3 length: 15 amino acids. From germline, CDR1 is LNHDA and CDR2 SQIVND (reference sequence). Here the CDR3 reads CASSGGLRMNTEAFF. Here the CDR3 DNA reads TGTGCCAGTTCGGGCGGCTTAAGGATGAACACTGAAGCTTTCTTT.

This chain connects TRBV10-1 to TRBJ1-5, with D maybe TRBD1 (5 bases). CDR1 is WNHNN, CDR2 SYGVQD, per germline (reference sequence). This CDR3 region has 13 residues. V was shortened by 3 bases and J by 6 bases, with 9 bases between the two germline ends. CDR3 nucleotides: TGCGCCAGCAGTGACAGGGTTGGTCAGCCCCAGCATTTT. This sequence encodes CASSDRVGQPQHF.

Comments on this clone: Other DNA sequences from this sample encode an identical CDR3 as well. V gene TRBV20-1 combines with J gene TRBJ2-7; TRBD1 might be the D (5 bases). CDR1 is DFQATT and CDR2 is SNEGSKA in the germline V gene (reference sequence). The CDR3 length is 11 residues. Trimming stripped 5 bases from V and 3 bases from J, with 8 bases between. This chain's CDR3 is CSAPDSYEQYF. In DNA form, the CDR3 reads TGCAGTGCTCCCGACAGCTACGAGCAGTACTTC.

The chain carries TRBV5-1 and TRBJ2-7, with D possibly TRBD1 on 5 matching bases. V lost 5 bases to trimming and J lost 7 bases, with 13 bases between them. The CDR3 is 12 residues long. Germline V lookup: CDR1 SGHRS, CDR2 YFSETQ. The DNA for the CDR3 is TGCGCCAGCAGTTGGGGCAGGGAAGAGCAGTACTTC. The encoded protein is CASSWGREEQYF.

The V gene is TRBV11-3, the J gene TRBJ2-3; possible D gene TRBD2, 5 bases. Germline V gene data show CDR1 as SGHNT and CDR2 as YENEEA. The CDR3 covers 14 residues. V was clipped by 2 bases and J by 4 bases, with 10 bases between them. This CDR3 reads CASSLNREADTQYF. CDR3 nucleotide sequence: TGTGCCAGCAGCTTAAACCGGGAAGCAGATACGCAGTATTTT.

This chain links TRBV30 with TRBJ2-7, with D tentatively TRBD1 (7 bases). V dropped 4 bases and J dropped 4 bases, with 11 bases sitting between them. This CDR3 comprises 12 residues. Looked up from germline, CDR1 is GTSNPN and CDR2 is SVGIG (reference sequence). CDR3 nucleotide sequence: TGTGCCTGGACCTCAGGGGGGTACGAGCAGTACTTC. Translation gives CAWTSGGYEQYF.

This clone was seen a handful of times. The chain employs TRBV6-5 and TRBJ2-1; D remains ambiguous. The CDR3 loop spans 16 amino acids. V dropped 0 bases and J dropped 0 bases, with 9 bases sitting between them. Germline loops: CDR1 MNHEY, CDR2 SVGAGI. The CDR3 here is CASSYSRGSSYNEQFF. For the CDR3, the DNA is TGTGCCAGCAGTTACTCTCGCGGCAGCTCCTACAATGAGCAGTTCTTC.

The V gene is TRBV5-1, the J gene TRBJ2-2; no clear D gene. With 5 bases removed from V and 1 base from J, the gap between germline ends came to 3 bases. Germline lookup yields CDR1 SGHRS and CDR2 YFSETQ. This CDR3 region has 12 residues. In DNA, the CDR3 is TGCGCCAGCAGGAGGAACACCGGGGAGCTGTTTTTT. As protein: CASRRNTGELFF.

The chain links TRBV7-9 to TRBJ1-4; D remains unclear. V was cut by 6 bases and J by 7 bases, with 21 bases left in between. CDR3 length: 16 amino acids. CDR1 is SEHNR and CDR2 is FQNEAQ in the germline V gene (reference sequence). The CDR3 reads CASSPELGSTFEKLFF. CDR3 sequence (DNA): TGTGCCAGCAGTCCCGAGTTGGGCAGTACATTTGAAAAACTGTTTTTT.

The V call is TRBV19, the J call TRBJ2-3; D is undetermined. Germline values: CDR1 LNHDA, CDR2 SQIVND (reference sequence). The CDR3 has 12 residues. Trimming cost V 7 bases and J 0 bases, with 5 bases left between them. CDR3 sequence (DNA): TGTGCCAGTACCCGGAGCACAGATACGCAGTATTTT. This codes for CASTRSTDTQYF.